This record covers a single T cell receptor beta chain. Its specificity is not known. The authors extracted RNA and reverse transcribed it into cDNA as the sequencing template. Assay: immunoSEQ multiplex PCR; the TCRdb copy retains only in-frame clones and omits some. The sample includes 150,000 to 200,000 clones, around 54% seen only once; the top ten take 4.5% to 5%. PBMCs were stained for CD3, CD4 and CD8, and CD4+ and CD8+ T cells were sorted. The data belong to a study of CD8+ T cells in alopecia areata. Study outcomes and limitations: Whereas mice showed it more clearly, TCR sharing across patients was murkier, possibly because of HLA. Clonality in lesional scalp, especially alopecia totalis/universalis, exceeded that of normal scalp.

Trimming cost V 0 bases and J 1 base, with 8 bases left between them. Germline CDR1 is MGHRA and CDR2 is YSYEKL. The length of the CDR3 is 15 residues. The chain joins TRBV4-1 to TRBJ2-3; a weak D match, TRBD2 (5 bases). The sequenced sample consisted of CD4+ T cells sorted from blood. The source of this sequence is a human donor in good health. CDR3 sequence (DNA): TGCGCCAGCAGCCAAGAGGCGCGGGGCACAGATACGCAGTATTTT. This encodes CASSQEARGTDTQYF.